The 12 T cell receptor beta chains listed next were all sequenced from one sample in a study of T cell repertoires in cytomegalovirus infection. TCRdb analysed the reads with MiXCR anew, one entry per CDR3 protein. Of some 480,000 distinct CDR3 sequences in the sample, 33% were seen once. For these receptors, no antigen is known. Here the sequenced sample was cultured PBMCs, taken from culture after CMV antigen stimulation. Receptors originate from a human donor in good health (CMV status not recorded). Some clones in this sample may be carry-over from other donors' samples.

This rearrangement joins TRBV27 to TRBJ1-2; D is uncertain. Trimming stripped 5 bases from V and 7 bases from J, with 14 bases between. In germline, CDR1 is MNHEY, CDR2 SMNVEV (reference sequence). This CDR3 region has 13 residues. As DNA, the CDR3 is TGTGCCAGCAGTCGGACTGTCCGGAGTGGCTACACCTTC. Translating it yields CASSRTVRSGYTF.

The chain couples TRBV29-1 to TRBJ2-2; D is possibly TRBD2 (7 bases). From germline, CDR1 is SQVTM and CDR2 ANQGSEA. V lost 3 bases and J 6 bases, leaving 14 bases between the germline ends. This CDR3 comprises 14 residues. The CDR3 DNA is TGCAGCGTTGAGAGGGGGAGGGGATCCGGGGAGCTGTTTTTT. Translating it yields CSVERGRGSGELFF.

This clonotype showed up just a few times. The chain carries TRBV10-3 and TRBJ2-7; 9 bases are shared with TRBD2. This CDR3 is built from 13 residues. Trimming at V came to 10 bases and at J to 7 bases, leaving 11 bases not matched to a gene. Germline values: CDR1 ENHRY, CDR2 SYGVKD. DNA of the CDR3: TGTGCCACCAGGAATGACCTAGCGGGGGAGCAGTACTTC. Translating it yields CATRNDLAGEQYF.

V gene TRBV7-2 combines with J gene TRBJ2-7; TRBD2 matches 8 bases. The trim removed 5 bases at V and 5 bases at J, leaving 11 bases unmatched. The CDR3 is made up of 15 amino acids. Germline CDR1 reads SGHTA; CDR2 reads FQGNSA. CDR3 in DNA: TGTGCCAGCAGCATATCCCCTAGCGGGTCCCACGAGCAGTACTTC. Translating it yields CASSISPSGSHEQYF.

A few counts support this clonotype. The genes are TRBV7-3 and TRBJ2-1; the match to TRBD2 covers 10 bases. The germline CDR1 and CDR2 sequences are SGHTA and FQGTGA. The V segment lost 3 bases and the J segment 3 bases; nucleotides outside the gene matches: 5. The CDR3 covers 16 residues. CDR3 protein: CASSFSLAGFYNEQFF. Here the CDR3 DNA reads TGTGCCAGCAGCTTCTCACTAGCGGGATTCTACAATGAGCAGTTCTTC.

The chain joins TRBV6-2 or TRBV6-3 to TRBJ1-2; TRBD1 matches at 9 bases. This CDR3 has 17 amino acids. From germline, CDR1 is MNHEY and CDR2 SVGEGT. After removal of 5 bases from V and 10 bases from J, the junction contained 20 bases not matched to a gene. The chain's CDR3 is CASSEEPGQGSRRDYTF. CDR3 DNA sequence: TGTGCCAGCAGTGAGGAACCGGGACAGGGTTCGAGACGTGACTACACCTTC.

This clonotype was counted a few times. J is TRBJ1-1 and V is TRBV11-1; 9 bases line up with TRBD1. There are 15 residues in the CDR3. J lost 3 bases, V lost 6 bases, and 8 bases had no gene match. Per the germline V gene, CDR1 is SGHAT and CDR2 is FQDESV (reference sequence). This chain's CDR3 is CASRKEQGAYTEAFF. As DNA, the CDR3 is TGTGCCAGCAGGAAGGAACAGGGGGCTTACACTGAAGCTTTCTTT.

The CDR3 loop is CATRAEGGTDTQYF. In DNA form, the CDR3 reads TGTGCCACCCGAGCGGAGGGGGGCACAGATACGCAGTATTTT. V is TRBV10-3 and J is TRBJ2-3; TRBD1 or TRBD2 may be the D gene (6 bases each). The germline gives CDR1 ENHRY, CDR2 SYGVKD. The V gene lost 10 bases and the J gene lost 1 base, with 15 bases spanning the gap. The CDR3 is 14 amino acids.

This clonotype was recorded at least ten times. The chain links TRBV7-9 to TRBJ2-1; 10 nucleotides align to TRBD2. The V and J ends lost 9 bases and 3 bases, in that order; junction bases with no gene match: 2. This CDR3 has 13 amino acids. Germline V gene sequence: CDR1 SEHNR, CDR2 FQNEAQ (reference sequence). CDR3 nucleotides: TGTGCCAGTCGGACTAGCGGCTACAATGAGCAGTTCTTC. This translates into CASRTSGYNEQFF.

There are a few counts of this clonotype. The V and J genes are TRBV19 and TRBJ1-5, with a weak D call TRBD1 (5 bases). Germline V CDR1 and CDR2: LNHDA, SQIVND (reference sequence). The V gene lost 6 bases and the J gene lost 6 bases, with 15 bases spanning the gap. The CDR3 loop spans 14 amino acids. This CDR3 is CASSAGISSQPQHF. CDR3 sequence (DNA): TGTGCCAGTAGCGCAGGGATATCATCTCAGCCCCAGCATTTT. Full variable domain (remainder filled in from reference TRBV19 and TRBJ1-5): DGGITQSPKYLFRKEGQNVTLSCEQNLNHDAMYWYRQDPGQGLRLIYYSQIVNDFQKGDIAEGYSVSREKKESFPLTVTSAQKNPTAFYLCASSAGISSQPQHFGDGTRLSIL.

This chain joins TRBV28 and TRBJ2-4, with D maybe TRBD2 (5 bases). This CDR3 has 14 residues. Germline V CDR1 and CDR2: MDHEN, SYDVKM. V lost 8 bases, J lost 4 bases, and 15 bases lay in between. In DNA, the CDR3 is TGTGCCAGCCGACCGGGCCGGGAAAAAAACATTCAGTACTTC. Translated: CASRPGREKNIQYF.

This clonotype was observed a few times. The chain is built from TRBV7-2 and TRBJ1-2, with D uncertain. The CDR3 has 12 residues. Trimming stripped 4 bases from V and 5 bases from J, with 8 bases between. CDR1 and CDR2 (germline): SGHTA, FQGNSA. The DNA for the CDR3 is TGTGCCAGCAGCTCGAGCCGATATGGCTACACCTTC. Residues: CASSSSRYGYTF.